A single sample gave rise to the 29 T cell receptor beta chains below, sequenced in a study of tumor-infiltrating lymphocytes in localized non-small cell lung cancer. Assay: immunoSEQ multiplex PCR; the TCRdb copy retains only in-frame clones and omits some. Here the sample spans tens of thousands of clones, just under 70% being singletons. Sequences were obtained from lung tumor tissue. The receptors were gathered from a human donor with non-small cell lung cancer.

The genes are TRBV18 and TRBJ1-4; D might be TRBD1 (6 bases). This CDR3 has 13 residues. V was pared by 10 bases and J by 8 bases, with 17 bases between. Germline V CDR1 and CDR2: KGHSH, LQKENI. The CDR3 nucleotides are TGTGCCACCCAAACAGGGATCGAAGAAAAACTGTTTTTT. Encoded protein: CATQTGIEEKLFF.

This sequence joins TRBV7-2 and TRBJ1-2, with 8 bases fitting TRBD1. Losses at the gene ends were 7 bases for V and 0 bases for J; bases not matched to a gene: 10. In germline, CDR1 is SGHTA, CDR2 FQGNSA. CDR3 length equals 16 residues. The chain's CDR3 is CASTYGQGGTNYGYTF. The CDR3 DNA reads TGTGCCAGCACCTACGGACAGGGAGGAACTAACTATGGCTACACCTTC.

The chain uses TRBV28 and TRBJ2-5, with D perhaps matching TRBD1 (6 bases). The CDR3 is 14 residues long. Germline V lookup: CDR1 MDHEN, CDR2 SYDVKM. The V gene lost 3 bases and the J gene lost 4 bases, with 12 bases spanning the gap. CDR3 in amino acids: CASSFSDRVETQYF. Written as DNA, the CDR3 is TGTGCCAGCAGTTTTTCGGACAGAGTAGAGACCCAGTACTTC.

The rearrangement links TRBV5-5 to TRBJ1-3, with D possibly being TRBD1 (6 bases). The CDR3 totals 16 residues. CDR1 and CDR2 (germline): SGHKS, YYEKEE (reference sequence). V lost 0 bases to trimming and J lost 4 bases, with 14 bases between them. The CDR3 nucleotides read TGTGCCAGCAGCTTGGCCGGGGGGGCTCAGGGAAACACCATATATTTT. This encodes CASSLAGGAQGNTIYF.

This clone was seen a few times. V gene TRBV2 combines with J gene TRBJ2-1; 11 bases are shared with TRBD2. The CDR3 runs 15 residues. After removal of 3 bases from V and 9 bases from J, the junction contained 7 bases not matched to a gene. CDR1 and CDR2 from the germline V gene are SNHLY and FYNNEI. CDR3 bases: TGTGCCAGCAGTGAGGGTAGCGGGAGGGTGGGTGAGCAGTTCTTC. Its translation: CASSEGSGRVGEQFF.

The chain has TRBV2 and TRBJ2-7; D not resolved. The CDR3 consists of 14 residues. CDR1 and CDR2 from the germline V gene are SNHLY and FYNNEI. Trimming took off 3 bases at V and 4 bases at J, with 13 bases between the two ends. The CDR3 loop reads CASSDSRFSYEQYF. The CDR3 DNA follows: TGTGCCAGCAGTGACAGCCGCTTTTCTTACGAGCAGTACTTC.

The chain employs TRBV5-1 and TRBJ2-7; TRBD2 matches 8 bases. The CDR3 covers 16 residues. The trim removed 1 base at V and 7 bases at J, leaving 13 bases unmatched. From germline, CDR1 is SGHRS and CDR2 YFSETQ. DNA for the CDR3: TGCGCCAGCAGCTTGAGTTTCGGGAGGGCCGGGGAGGAGCAGTACTTC. Protein product: CASSLSFGRAGEEQYF.

This clone was detected once. The chain carries TRBV7-6 and TRBJ2-7, with TRBD2 matching 8 bases. The trim removed 0 bases at V and 4 bases at J, leaving 8 bases unmatched. Per germline, CDR1 SGHVS and CDR2 FNYEAQ. The CDR3 runs to 16 residues. The CDR3 nucleotides read TGTGCCAGCAGCTTAGCGGGGGGCGCGGGAGGATACGAGCAGTACTTC. The encoded protein is CASSLAGGAGGYEQYF.

The chain is built from TRBV5-1 and TRBJ1-1; 7 nucleotides match TRBD1. Germline V lookup: CDR1 SGHRS, CDR2 YFSETQ. The trim removed 5 bases at V and 6 bases at J, leaving 7 bases unmatched. The CDR3 extends over 13 amino acids. The DNA of the CDR3 is TGCGCCAGCAGTCGTACAGGGGTGGCTGAAGCTTTCTTT. It translates to CASSRTGVAEAFF.

A few counts support this clone. The chain uses TRBV5-4 and TRBJ1-1; 9 positions match TRBD1. This CDR3 spans 15 amino acids. J gave up 1 base and V 3 bases, and 4 bases lay outside the gene matches. Germline V gene lookup returns CDR1 SGHNT and CDR2 YYREEE (reference sequence). CDR3: CASSSGQGWNTEAFF. As DNA, the CDR3 is TGTGCCAGCAGCTCGGGACAGGGCTGGAACACTGAAGCTTTCTTT.

V gene TRBV4-1 combines with J gene TRBJ2-7; 7 nucleotides agree with TRBD1. The CDR3 length is 15 residues. Germline CDR1 MGHRA, CDR2 YSYEKL. The V segment lost 4 bases and the J segment 4 bases; nucleotides outside the gene matches: 10. Here the CDR3 DNA reads TGCGCCAGCAGCCCCTATGAGGGGGCTAGGTACGAGCAGTACTTC. Its protein is CASSPYEGARYEQYF.

The genes are TRBV10-3 and TRBJ1-1; possibly TRBD1 for D (6 bases). With 11 bases removed from V and 5 bases from J, the gap between germline ends came to 18 bases. The CDR3 length is 13 residues. Looked up from germline, CDR1 is ENHRY and CDR2 is SYGVKD. CDR3 amino acids: CALTRDMGTEAFF. In DNA form, the CDR3 reads TGTGCCCTAACAAGGGACATGGGGACTGAAGCTTTCTTT.

This clone was found a few times. The CDR3 sequence is CASSLGGSRSQPQHF. CDR3 sequence (DNA): TGTGCCAGCAGCTTAGGGGGCTCCCGCAGTCAGCCCCAGCATTTT. This chain joins TRBV7-2 and TRBJ1-5, with a tentative D call TRBD1 (5 bases). V was shortened by 1 base and J by 6 bases, with 13 bases between the two germline ends. CDR3 length equals 15 residues. Germline V lookup: CDR1 SGHTA, CDR2 FQGNSA.

This clone has only a few counts. The chain couples TRBV5-4 to TRBJ2-7, with D unresolved. Germline-derived CDR1 and CDR2 are SGHNT and YYREEE (reference sequence). The length of the CDR3 is 14 residues. Trimming stripped 0 bases from V and 9 bases from J, with 16 bases between. The CDR3 DNA follows: TGTGCCAGCAGCTTGGAATTCGGCTTCTCGGGGCAGTACTTC. Translating it yields CASSLEFGFSGQYF.

This chain joins TRBV15 and TRBJ1-3; D remains ambiguous. This CDR3 region has 12 residues. CDR1 is LNHNV and CDR2 is YYDKDF in the germline V gene (reference sequence). Trimming pared 3 bases from V and 7 bases from J, leaving 7 bases between. The CDR3 DNA sequence: TGTGCCACCAGCAGTATAGTTAACACCATATATTTT. As protein: CATSSIVNTIYF.

This clone is labeled medium-sized. V is TRBV30 and J is TRBJ2-7; D unclear. CDR3 length: 14 residues. CDR1 and CDR2 from the germline V gene are GTSNPN and SVGIG (reference sequence). With 0 bases removed from V and 2 bases from J, the gap between germline ends came to 11 bases. The CDR3 loop is CAWSVSQEAYEQYF. CDR3 sequence (DNA): TGTGCCTGGAGTGTTAGTCAGGAAGCCTACGAGCAGTACTTC.

The chain links TRBV18 to TRBJ1-1, with D possibly being TRBD1 (5 bases). Trimming shortened V by 3 bases and J by 1 base, and 9 bases separated the two germline ends. Germline-derived CDR1 and CDR2 are KGHSH and LQKENI. The CDR3 is made up of 14 amino acids. The CDR3 nucleotides are TGTGCCAGCTCACCTGGGACGGAGAACACTGAAGCTTTCTTT. It yields the protein CASSPGTENTEAFF.

The chain carries TRBV30 and TRBJ2-3; 7 bases align to TRBD2. The junction had 11 bases not matched to a gene; V was cut back by 3 bases and J by 5 bases. The CDR3 sequence is 15 residues long. CDR1 and CDR2 (germline): GTSNPN, SVGIG (reference sequence). The CDR3 nucleotides read TGTGCCTGGAGCGGGGACTACCTCTTCAGAGATACGCAGTATTTT. Its protein product is CAWSGDYLFRDTQYF.

The rearrangement links TRBV10-2 to TRBJ1-1; 7 nucleotides line up with TRBD1. Germline assignment: CDR1 WSHSY and CDR2 SAAADI. The CDR3 is made up of 18 amino acids. V gave up 0 bases and J gave up 0 bases; unmatched junction bases: 10. The CDR3 region has the DNA TGCGCCAGCAGTGAGTCGAAGTGGAGAGGGACAGTGAACACTGAAGCTTTCTTT. Translation gives CASSESKWRGTVNTEAFF.

This clone was recorded a few times. The CDR3 is CASSYGGALGYTF. The DNA of the CDR3 is TGTGCCAGCAGTTATGGGGGGGCTCTTGGCTACACCTTC. This sequence joins TRBV28 and TRBJ1-2, with D maybe TRBD1 (6 bases). V lost 4 bases, J lost 7 bases, and 13 bases lay in between. This CDR3 is 13 amino acids long. Germline-derived CDR1 and CDR2 are MDHEN and SYDVKM.

This clone occurred a few times. The chain carries TRBV18 and TRBJ1-1; D not resolved. Trimming left V 1 base short and J 2 bases short, with 11 bases between. In germline, CDR1 is KGHSH, CDR2 LQKENI. The CDR3 loop spans 15 amino acids. The CDR3 region is CASSPRPRQNTEAFF. CDR3 nucleotide sequence: TGTGCCAGCTCACCACGTCCCAGGCAAAACACTGAAGCTTTCTTT.

This sequence joins TRBV11-3 and TRBJ1-1; a possible D gene is TRBD1 (5 bases). V was shortened by 5 bases and J by 1 base, with 20 bases between the two germline ends. Germline V gene data show CDR1 as SGHNT and CDR2 as YENEEA. CDR3 size: 17 residues. The CDR3 coding sequence is TGTGCCAGCAGCCCCGGGAGGGGCAGATCTACGAACACTGAAGCTTTCTTT. Translation: CASSPGRGRSTNTEAFF.

CDR3 nucleotides: TGTGCCAGCAGCTCACCCCGGCTAGCGGACTCGGGGGAGCAGTACTTC. It translates to CASSSPRLADSGEQYF. This rearrangement joins TRBV7-9 to TRBJ2-7, with 7 nucleotides matching TRBD2. J was trimmed by 7 bases and V by 4 bases; bases with no gene match: 16. Germline CDR1 SEHNR, CDR2 FQNEAQ (reference sequence). The CDR3 covers 16 residues. The full variable domain, its missing parts supplied by reference TRBV7-9 and TRBJ2-7, is DTGVSQNPRHKITKRGQNVTFRCDPISEHNRLYWYRQTLGQGPEFLTYFQNEAQLEKSRLLSDRFSAERPKGSFSTLEIQRTEQGDSAMYLCASSSPRLADSGEQYFGPGTRLTVT.

V is TRBV5-6 and J is TRBJ2-2; D is ambiguous. This CDR3 contains 13 residues. The V gene lost 0 bases and the J gene lost 4 bases, with 4 bases spanning the gap. Germline V gives CDR1 SGHDT, CDR2 YYEEEE. DNA of the CDR3: TGTGCCAGCAGCTTGGCCAGCACCGGGGAGCTGTTTTTT. It specifies CASSLASTGELFF.

By its share, this clone is medium-sized. This chain connects TRBV2 to TRBJ2-4, with 7 bases lining up with TRBD1. CDR3 length: 12 residues. Trimming cost V 7 bases and J 12 bases; bases outside gene matches: 9. Germline-derived CDR1 and CDR2 are SNHLY and FYNNEI. The CDR3: CASKIRQGNQYF. The CDR3 region has the DNA TGTGCCAGCAAGATTAGACAGGGTAATCAGTACTTC.

The chain uses TRBV30 and TRBJ2-1; weak D call: TRBD2 (6 bases). Trimming pared 1 base from V and 8 bases from J, leaving 12 bases between. This CDR3 has 13 amino acids. Looked up from germline, CDR1 is GTSNPN and CDR2 is SVGIG (reference sequence). The CDR3 bases are TGTGCCTGGAGTGACGGGAGTGGGTATGAGCAGTTCTTC. Its protein product is CAWSDGSGYEQFF.

J is TRBJ2-1 and V is TRBV14; 15 bases match TRBD2. Trimming cost V 8 bases and J 6 bases; bases outside gene matches: 2. The CDR3 has 14 amino acids. Germline lookup yields CDR1 SGHDN and CDR2 FVKESK. CDR3 in amino acids: CASGTSGRFNEQFF. The CDR3 bases are TGTGCCAGCGGGACTAGCGGGAGGTTCAATGAGCAGTTCTTC.

The chain's CDR3 is CASSLLLAGVRETQYF. The CDR3 region has the DNA TGCGCCAGCAGCTTACTATTAGCGGGAGTCAGAGAGACCCAGTACTTC. The V and J genes are TRBV5-1 and TRBJ2-5, with 9 positions matching TRBD2. V dropped 2 bases and J dropped 4; count of bases not matched to a gene: 9. Germline CDR1 SGHRS, CDR2 YFSETQ. The CDR3 has 16 amino acids.

This clone was observed a few times. The chain links TRBV11-2 to TRBJ1-2; 8 bases map to TRBD1. This CDR3 comprises 15 residues. In germline, CDR1 is SGHAT, CDR2 FQNNGV. V shed 5 bases and J 6 bases; nucleotides not matched to a gene: 11. The CDR3 loop is CASSLSGGARDGYTF. The DNA for the CDR3 is TGTGCCAGCAGCCTATCAGGGGGCGCAAGAGATGGCTACACCTTC.